These 17 T cell receptor beta chains share one sample of origin, sequenced in a study of beta chain features in type 1 diabetes (dated by TCRdb to the late 2010s). The library was obtained by the immunoSEQ multiplex PCR assay. The entire isolated RNA was reverse transcribed using the High Capacity cDNA Reverse Transcription Kit, and thus expressed TCRB transcripts were sequenced. The table was pulled from immuneACCESS by TCRdb, which kept in-frame rearrangements only. Such tables lose some clones; where checked, under half of the loss comes from unresolved V genes, and the rest has no known cause. In this sample the table shows about 270,000 clones, roughly 14% of which occur a single time. The ten biggest clones cover around 0.03% of the sample. The material sequenced was naive CD4+ T cells from blood. The intended sense of this specimen's cell subset or site label: true naive CD4+ T cells. All receptors derive from a woman in her thirties or forties in good health.

CDR3 coding DNA: TGTGCCATCACCATGACAGGGCGCGAGCAGTACTTC. Its translation is CAITMTGREQYF. The chain uses TRBV10-3 and TRBJ2-7; 7 nucleotides match TRBD1. CDR1 and CDR2 from the germline V gene are ENHRY and SYGVKD. The CDR3 length is 12 residues. Losses at the gene ends were 7 bases for V and 6 bases for J; bases not matched to a gene: 6.

The V gene is TRBV7-6, the J gene TRBJ2-1, with a possible D match to TRBD2 (6 bases). The CDR3 spans 16 residues. Trimming left V 5 bases short and J 0 bases short, with 14 bases between. The germline V gene has CDR1 SGHVS and CDR2 FNYEAQ. In nucleotides, the CDR3 is TGTGCCAGCAGCCCATCCGCGGGGAGCTCCTACAATGAGCAGTTCTTC. As protein: CASSPSAGSSYNEQFF.

The genes are TRBV18 and TRBJ2-7; 7 positions agree with TRBD1. Germline-derived CDR1 and CDR2 are KGHSH and LQKENI. Losses at the gene ends were 6 bases for V and 2 bases for J; bases not matched to a gene: 7. The CDR3 covers 14 residues. The CDR3 is CASSPWDRTYEQYF. CDR3 in DNA: TGTGCCAGCTCGCCCTGGGACAGAACCTACGAGCAGTACTTC.

This clone was counted only a few times. The chain combines TRBV7-2 with TRBJ2-2, with 11 nucleotides matching TRBD2. This CDR3 has 16 residues. V shed 5 bases and J 6 bases; nucleotides not matched to a gene: 8. The germline gives CDR1 SGHTA, CDR2 FQGNSA. The DNA for the CDR3 is TGTGCCAGCAGCCCCCAGGGTAGCGGGGGGGCCGGGGAGCTGTTTTTT. Residues: CASSPQGSGGAGELFF. Full variable domain (remainder filled in from reference TRBV7-2 and TRBJ2-2): GAGVSQSPSNKVTEKGKDVELRCDPISGHTALYWYRQSLGQGLEFLIYFQGNSAPDKSGLPSDRFSAERTGGSVSTLTIQRTQQEDSAVYLCASSPQGSGGAGELFFGEGSRLTVL.

This chain uses TRBV2 with TRBJ1-6; 12 nucleotides line up with TRBD1. J was trimmed by 7 bases and V by 6 bases; bases with no gene match: 7. Germline V gene lookup returns CDR1 SNHLY and CDR2 FYNNEI. The CDR3 is 16 amino acids. The CDR3 DNA is TGTGCCAGCAGCGAGGGACAGGGGGCGGTGAATTCACCCCTCCACTTT. It translates to CASSEGQGAVNSPLHF.

The chain joins TRBV10-3 to TRBJ2-3, with TRBD1 matching 12 bases. The J segment lost 5 bases and the V segment lost 2 bases, leaving 8 bases of the junction unmatched. Germline CDR1 reads ENHRY; CDR2 reads SYGVKD. The CDR3 contains 17 residues. The CDR3 coding sequence is TGTGCCATCAGTGAGCCCCAGGGGACAGGGGGCAGAGATACGCAGTATTTT. This sequence encodes CAISEPQGTGGRDTQYF.

This chain links TRBV21-1 with TRBJ1-4; TRBD1, the D gene given by the table, was not confirmed from the DNA. TRBV21-1 is listed as a pseudogene. The CDR3 has 17 residues. Written as DNA, the CDR3 is TGTGCCAGCAGCAAAGCGAAAGGACAGCCCTTCGACCGGAGACTGTTTTTT. Amino acids: CASSKAKGQPFDRRLFF.

This clone was found a few times. The chain couples TRBV6-5 to TRBJ1-3, with D tentatively TRBD1 (6 bases). Germline-derived CDR1 and CDR2 are MNHEY and SVGAGI. The V end was cut by 4 bases, the J end by 1 base, with 11 bases between. The CDR3 length is 15 residues. The CDR3 here is CASSFQGFSGNTIYF. The DNA of the CDR3 is TGTGCCAGCAGTTTCCAGGGGTTTTCTGGAAACACCATATATTTT.

This clone was picked up a small number of times. The chain carries TRBV19 and TRBJ2-2, with D perhaps TRBD1 (6 bases). V lost 4 bases and J lost 2, with 8 bases in between. The CDR3 extends over 14 amino acids. From germline, CDR1 is LNHDA and CDR2 SQIVND (reference sequence). The CDR3 DNA reads as TGTGCCAGTAGTACAGGGGCCAACACCGGGGAGCTGTTTTTT. Protein product: CASSTGANTGELFF.

The rearrangement joins TRBV5-1 to TRBJ2-3; TRBD2 aligns across 15 bases. In germline, CDR1 is SGHRS, CDR2 YFSETQ. This CDR3 is 16 amino acids long. The trim removed 4 bases at V and 5 bases at J, leaving 5 bases unmatched. The CDR3 here is CASSPGLAGGGDTQYF. CDR3 coding DNA: TGCGCCAGCAGCCCGGGACTAGCGGGGGGCGGAGATACGCAGTATTTT.

In its sample, this clone was seen a few times. This sequence joins TRBV27 and TRBJ2-4; D unresolved. V was cut by 0 bases and J by 0 bases, with 6 bases left in between. In germline, CDR1 is MNHEY, CDR2 SMNVEV (reference sequence). The CDR3 has 15 residues. This CDR3 is CASSLSRLAKNIQYF. CDR3 DNA: TGTGCCAGCAGTTTATCGAGACTAGCCAAAAACATTCAGTACTTC.

This clone has more than one count but fewer than ten. The chain links TRBV6-6 to TRBJ2-7; a possible D gene is TRBD1 (5 bases). Per the germline V gene, CDR1 is MNHNY and CDR2 is SVGAGI (reference sequence). Trimming left V 5 bases short and J 6 bases short, with 14 bases between. The CDR3 extends over 13 amino acids. CDR3 DNA: TGTGCCAGCAGTACCCCGGACACGGTCGAGCAGTACTTC. Protein sequence: CASSTPDTVEQYF.

The sample holds a few counts of this clone. The chain recombines TRBV11-2 with TRBJ1-5; D unclear. Germline CDR1 is SGHAT and CDR2 is FQNNGV. The V end lost 1 base, the J end lost 4 bases, and 11 bases lay between the germline ends. There are 15 residues in the CDR3. The CDR3 DNA reads TGTGCCAGCAGCTTAGGGTCCAAGACAAATCAGCCCCAGCATTTT. This sequence encodes CASSLGSKTNQPQHF.

This clone was counted between two and nine times. The rearrangement uses TRBV5-8 and TRBJ1-2, with a possible D match to TRBD1 (5 bases). The germline V and J ends were trimmed by 0 bases and 4 bases, with 7 bases remaining between them. Per germline, CDR1 SGHTS and CDR2 YDEGEE. The CDR3 extends over 13 amino acids. The CDR3: CASSLEGVYGYTF. Here the CDR3 DNA reads TGTGCCAGCAGCTTGGAAGGGGTCTATGGCTACACCTTC.

The chain links TRBV7-2 to TRBJ2-1, with TRBD2 matching over 10 bases. This CDR3 comprises 15 residues. The J segment lost 14 bases and the V segment lost 0 bases, leaving 10 bases of the junction unmatched. Germline V CDR1 and CDR2: SGHTA, FQGNSA. The CDR3 is CASSLARSGGASKFF. CDR3 nucleotide sequence: TGTGCCAGCAGCTTAGCTCGGAGCGGGGGGGCCAGCAAGTTCTTC.

This chain links TRBV6-5 with TRBJ2-6, with D possibly being TRBD1 (6 bases). Germline V lookup: CDR1 MNHEY, CDR2 SVGAGI. This CDR3 contains 14 residues. Trimming cost V 6 bases and J 4 bases, with 10 bases left between them. CDR3 coding DNA: TGTGCCAGCAGCCCAGGGGCCGGGGCCAACGTCCTGACTTTC. Translating it yields CASSPGAGANVLTF.

The CDR3 nucleotides read TGTGCCAGCAGTCGGACAGGGGGGAACACTGAAGCTTTCTTT. Amino acid sequence: CASSRTGGNTEAFF. The chain carries TRBV6-5 and TRBJ1-1, with 10 nucleotides matching TRBD1. From germline, CDR1 is MNHEY and CDR2 SVGAGI. The CDR3 totals 14 residues. With V trimmed by 5 bases and J by 1 base, 1 base remained unmatched.